These T cell receptor beta chains were read from a single sample in a study of cytomegalovirus exposure and HLA in healthy donors. Clones were sequenced by immunoSEQ multiplex PCR, and TCRdb holds only the in-frame ones, with some missing. The table shows more than 150,000 clones, with around 79% occurring only once. What was sequenced was PBMCs. These receptors originate from a girl aged 10 to 17 in good health and CMV-seropositive. Both conserved end residues are part of each CDR3. The D gene is left open where the match is weak. Size is stated for part of the rows, as once, few or many counts, or as a class when the clone is expanded.

j_call clone_size v_call d_call cdr3_aa cdr3_nt
TRBJ1-4 - TRBV5-5 - CASSLANYEKLFF TGTGCCAGCAGCCTTGCCAACTATGAAAAACTGTTTTTT
TRBJ2-7 few TRBV10-1 TRBD1 CASSDRTGGEQYF TGCGCCAGCAGTGATAGGACAGGGGGGGAGCAGTACTTC
TRBJ1-1 once TRBV27 - CASRDTGNTEAFF TGTGCCAGCAGAGATACAGGGAACACTGAAGCTTTCTTT
TRBJ2-2 once TRBV6-5 - CASSRENTGELFF TGTGCCAGCTCCAGGGAGAACACCGGGGAGCTGTTTTTT
TRBJ2-7 - TRBV11-2 - CASSLIQTIRDEQYF TGTGCCAGCAGCTTAATACAGACTATACGCGACGAGCAGTACTTC
TRBJ2-5 - TRBV9 - CASSETPGTFGVTQYF TGTGCCAGCAGCGAAACTCCCGGGACATTTGGCGTCACCCAGTACTTC
TRBJ1-1 few TRBV9 - CASSAEQTEAFF TGTGCCAGCAGCGCGGAACAGACTGAAGCTTTCTTT
TRBJ1-1 - TRBV6-5 - CASRGEVVFTEAFF TGTGCCAGCAGAGGTGAGGTAGTGTTCACTGAAGCTTTCTTT
TRBJ1-4 - TRBV10-3 - CAISSQLGTINEKLFF TGTGCCATCAGTAGTCAGCTTGGGACTATCAATGAAAAACTGTTTTTT
TRBJ1-3 - TRBV30 - CAWSRGGSGNTIYF TGTGCCTGGAGTCGAGGGGGCTCTGGAAACACCATATATTTT
TRBJ2-3 - TRBV5-4 - CASSLPGGHSDTQYF TGTGCCAGCAGCCTTCCGGGGGGCCACTCGGATACGCAGTATTTT
TRBJ2-7 - TRBV6-5 - CASSYGGGTPVYEQYF TGTGCCAGCAGTTACGGGGGCGGAACCCCGGTTTACGAGCAGTACTTC
TRBJ1-1 - TRBV18 - CASSPREGSLNTEAFF TGTGCCAGCTCACCCCGGGAGGGATCGTTGAACACTGAAGCTTTCTTT
TRBJ1-1 - TRBV7-9 TRBD1 CASSRQGEAFF TGTGCCAGCAGCCGACAGGGGGAAGCTTTCTTT
TRBJ1-1 once TRBV11-3 - CASSGGAGTEAFF TGTGCCAGCAGCGGAGGGGCGGGAACTGAAGCTTTCTTT
TRBJ1-4 - TRBV19 - CASSPAGSRTNEKLFF TGTGCCAGTAGTCCCGCTGGCTCACGTACTAATGAAAAACTGTTTTTT
TRBJ2-3 - TRBV6-6 TRBD2 CASSRGSGGSGSQYF TGTGCCAGCAGCCGGGGGAGCGGGGGTTCAGGTTCGCAGTATTTT
TRBJ2-5 - TRBV9 TRBD2 CASRVGGSQETQYF TGTGCCAGCAGAGTCGGGGGGTCGCAAGAGACCCAGTACTTC
TRBJ2-5 - TRBV6-5 TRBD1 CASSSIRDRGETQYF TGTGCCAGCAGTTCTATACGGGACAGGGGGGAGACCCAGTACTTC
TRBJ2-1 - TRBV4-3 TRBD2 CASGAGGGYNEQFF TGCGCCTCTGGAGCGGGGGGCGGATACAATGAGCAGTTCTTC
TRBJ2-1 - TRBV5-1 - CASSLVRGSSYNEQFF TGCGCCAGCAGCTTGGTTAGAGGAAGCTCCTACAATGAGCAGTTCTTC
TRBJ2-2 - TRBV25-1 TRBD1 CASSEGTGDTGELFF TGTGCCAGCAGTGAGGGGACAGGGGATACCGGGGAGCTGTTTTTT
TRBJ1-1 - TRBV4-3 - CASSQVAGDRTEAFF TGCGCCAGCAGCCAAGTCGCGGGGGATCGGACTGAAGCTTTCTTT
TRBJ1-2 - TRBV29-1 - CSVEDWGYGYTF TGCAGCGTTGAGGACTGGGGCTATGGCTACACCTTC
TRBJ2-7 - TRBV30 - CAWSPDFPEQYF TGTGCCTGGAGTCCCGACTTCCCCGAGCAGTACTTC
TRBJ2-5 - TRBV6-5 TRBD2 CATRKGGTDQETQYF TGTGCCACCCGGAAGGGAGGGACCGACCAAGAGACCCAGTACTTC
TRBJ1-4 - TRBV9 TRBD1 CASSDRGSNEKLFF TGTGCCAGCAGCGACAGGGGATCTAATGAAAAACTGTTTTTT
TRBJ1-2 - TRBV5-1 TRBD1 CASSLEGTDLYGYTF TGCGCCAGCAGCTTGGAGGGGACAGATCTATATGGCTACACCTTC
TRBJ2-3 - TRBV9 - CASSVDGGDTQYF TGTGCCAGCAGCGTTGACGGGGGAGATACGCAGTATTTT
TRBJ2-7 - TRBV27 TRBD1 CASSISGQAPYEQYF TGTGCCAGCAGCATTTCCGGACAGGCGCCCTACGAGCAGTACTTC
TRBJ2-5 - TRBV2 TRBD1 CASRYRDSYQETQYF TGTGCCAGCAGATATAGGGACAGCTACCAAGAGACCCAGTACTTC
TRBJ1-4 - TRBV4-3 TRBD1 CASSPSLGTGGEKLFF TGCGCCAGCAGCCCTAGTTTGGGGACAGGGGGCGAAAAACTGTTTTTT
TRBJ2-5 once TRBV10-3 TRBD2 CAISAEGTTSGTQYF TGTGCCATCAGTGCCGAAGGGACTACCTCGGGGACCCAGTACTTC
TRBJ2-3 - TRBV7-2 - CASSPMVTGTDTQYF TGTGCCAGCAGCCCCATGGTCACTGGCACAGATACGCAGTATTTT
TRBJ2-3 - TRBV7-7 TRBD1 CASSRTGADTQYF TGTGCCAGCAGCAGGACAGGGGCAGATACGCAGTATTTT
TRBJ1-4 - TRBV27 - CASRTKGHGNEKLFF TGTGCCAGCCGGACCAAGGGGCACGGTAATGAAAAACTGTTTTTT
TRBJ2-1 - TRBV9 - CASSEATSYNEQFF TGTGCCAGCAGCGAAGCCACCTCCTACAATGAGCAGTTCTTC
TRBJ1-4 - TRBV9 - CASSVGPQGGEKLFF TGTGCCAGCAGCGTAGGCCCTCAGGGTGGCGAAAAACTGTTTTTT
TRBJ1-1 - TRBV4-3 - CASSQDSRVGTEAFF TGCGCCAGCAGCCAAGATTCCAGGGTTGGCACTGAAGCTTTCTTT
TRBJ1-2 - TRBV6-1 TRBD1 CASSGTGYGYTF TGTGCCAGCAGTGGGACAGGGTATGGCTACACCTTC
TRBJ2-2 - TRBV5-4 TRBD2 CASSLGLAGLGTGELFF TGTGCCAGCAGCTTGGGACTAGCGGGCCTTGGGACCGGGGAGCTGTTTTTT
TRBJ2-3 - TRBV29-1 TRBD1 CSATGEVSTDTQYF TGCAGCGCAACAGGGGAAGTTTCAACAGATACGCAGTATTTT